These 15 T cell receptor beta chains were sequenced from one sample in a study of blood T cells in healthy people across ages. For the second PCR, which ran for about 7 to 11 cycles, a sample-barcoded 5' primer and a J-beta primer mix were used. From the 5' RACE reads, TCRdb called clonotypes with MiXCR, one entry per CDR3 protein. The sample lists about 1 million distinct CDR3 sequences; 35% to 55% were seen once. The sequencing input was blood. The receptors shown here come from a woman between 55 and 75 years old in good health.

This clonotype was counted between two and nine times. The chain combines TRBV7-9 with TRBJ2-1; TRBD1 agrees at 7 bases. Trimming took 6 bases from V and 8 from J; bases not matched to a gene: 4. The length of the CDR3 is 12 residues. The germline V gene encodes CDR1 SEHNR and CDR2 FQNEAQ (reference sequence). Here the CDR3 reads CASSQGVHEQFF. In DNA, the CDR3 is TGTGCCAGCAGTCAGGGGGTACATGAGCAGTTCTTC.

In its sample, this clonotype was seen a few times. V and J are TRBV29-1 and TRBJ1-4, with D unresolved. V was clipped by 7 bases and J by 6 bases, with 15 bases between them. There are 13 residues in the CDR3. Germline V CDR1 and CDR2: SQVTM, ANQGSEA. This chain's CDR3 is CSARASDDEKLFF. The CDR3 coding sequence is TGCAGCGCCCGGGCCTCAGATGATGAAAAACTGTTTTTT.

The CDR3 DNA reads TGCAGTGCTCGGCTTCCGGGACAGGGGAGGTCCAATGAGCAGTTCTTC. Translated: CSARLPGQGRSNEQFF. The rearrangement uses TRBV20-1 and TRBJ2-1, with 10 nucleotides matching TRBD1. CDR1 and CDR2 (germline): DFQATT, SNEGSKA (reference sequence). The CDR3 consists of 16 residues. Trimming at V came to 5 bases and at J to 6 bases, leaving 13 bases not matched to a gene.

This clonotype has just one count. V is TRBV7-6 and J is TRBJ2-7; 8 bases map to TRBD1. With 5 bases clipped from V and 0 bases from J, the junction kept 9 bases outside the gene matches. This CDR3 has 16 residues. Per the germline V gene, CDR1 is SGHVS and CDR2 is FNYEAQ. The DNA of the CDR3 is TGTGCCAGCAGCCAGATTAGGACAGGGAGCTCCTACGAGCAGTACTTC. Amino acids: CASSQIRTGSSYEQYF.

The chain couples TRBV6-1 to TRBJ2-3; 11 bases map to TRBD2. J lost 5 bases, V lost 5 bases, and 6 bases had no gene match. Germline V lookup: CDR1 MNHNS, CDR2 SASEGT. The CDR3 has 15 amino acids. The DNA of the CDR3 is TGTGCCAGCAGTCGAGATGGACTAGCGGGAGATACGCAGTATTTT. It codes for CASSRDGLAGDTQYF.

The chain joins TRBV20-1 to TRBJ2-1, with D hard to call. V was trimmed by 0 bases and J by 3 bases, leaving 12 bases between them. CDR1 DFQATT and CDR2 SNEGSKA come from the germline V gene (reference sequence). The CDR3 runs 15 residues. CDR3 nucleotides: TGCAGTGCTAGAGATCTCGACAACTACTACAATGAGCAGTTCTTC. Translation: CSARDLDNYYNEQFF.

The V call is TRBV15, the J call TRBJ2-3; D uncertain. Germline loops: CDR1 LNHNV, CDR2 YYDKDF (reference sequence). The ends were cut back, 3 bases at V and 3 bases at J, with 1 base in the middle. This CDR3 comprises 11 residues. The CDR3 DNA sequence: TGTGCCACCAGCAGGACAGATACGCAGTATTTT. This codes for CATSRTDTQYF.

A single count supports this clonotype. This chain connects TRBV20-1 to TRBJ2-1, with D unresolved. The CDR3 has 13 amino acids. Germline V gives CDR1 DFQATT, CDR2 SNEGSKA (reference sequence). Trimming took off 5 bases at V and 1 base at J, with 9 bases between the two ends. The CDR3 coding sequence is TGCAGTGCTCCCGTAGGGTCCTACAATGAGCAGTTCTTC. It yields the protein CSAPVGSYNEQFF.

This clonotype was found a few times. The rearrangement links TRBV20-1 to TRBJ2-7, with 9 bases that match TRBD1. V shed 5 bases and J 2 bases; nucleotides not matched to a gene: 4. Germline V CDR1 and CDR2: DFQATT, SNEGSKA (reference sequence). The CDR3 totals 13 residues. The CDR3 nucleotides read TGCAGTGCTGAACAGGGGGCGGCCTACGAGCAGTACTTC. Amino acid sequence: CSAEQGAAYEQYF.

This clonotype has more than one count but fewer than ten. V usage is TRBV2 and J usage is TRBJ2-5, with a weak D call TRBD1 (5 bases). The CDR3 has 12 amino acids. Trimming cost V 8 bases and J 4 bases, with 11 bases left between them. CDR1 is SNHLY and CDR2 is FYNNEI in the germline V gene. CDR3 bases: TGTGCCAGCCACGGACACTCAGAGACCCAGTACTTC. Translation gives CASHGHSETQYF.

The CDR3 here is CASSLHSFDTEAFF. For the CDR3, the DNA is TGCGCCAGCAGCTTACATAGTTTCGACACTGAAGCTTTCTTT. This chain links TRBV5-1 with TRBJ1-1; D uncertain. The germline V gene has CDR1 SGHRS and CDR2 YFSETQ. V was clipped by 2 bases and J by 3 bases, with 11 bases between them. The CDR3 spans 14 residues.

The rearrangement joins TRBV9 to TRBJ1-2, with D possibly TRBD1 on 5 matching bases. This CDR3 has 16 amino acids. Between the trimmed V and J ends, which lost 0 bases and 6 bases, there was a span of 18 bases. Germline-derived CDR1 and CDR2 are SGDLS and YYNGEE. The CDR3: CASSVVGSSGWDGYTF. The CDR3, as DNA: TGTGCCAGCAGCGTAGTAGGATCCTCAGGGTGGGATGGCTACACCTTC.

This clonotype was observed a few times. V usage is TRBV6-5 and J usage is TRBJ1-2, with D possibly being TRBD1 (5 bases). The CDR3 covers 14 residues. Trimming removed 6 bases at V and 3 bases at J, with 14 bases between. CDR1 MNHEY and CDR2 SVGAGI come from the germline V gene. The CDR3 reads CASSRPGTDYGYTF. The CDR3 DNA reads as TGTGCCAGCAGCCGCCCCGGGACGGACTATGGCTACACCTTC.

This chain joins TRBV25-1 and TRBJ2-5; D not certain. The J call is in doubt because the DNA end fits TRBJ2-7 better. The CDR3 is made up of 12 amino acids. Germline V CDR1 and CDR2: MGHDK, SYGVNS. CDR3 sequence: CASSDYPYEQYF. CDR3 coding DNA: TGTGCCAGCAGTGATTACCCCTACGAGCAGTACTTC.

This clonotype was picked up one time. The chain employs TRBV29-1 and TRBJ1-1, with 7 bases that match TRBD1. Per germline, CDR1 SQVTM and CDR2 ANQGSEA. The CDR3 covers 13 residues. With V trimmed by 5 bases and J by 1 base, 4 bases remained unmatched. The CDR3 DNA is TGCAGCGTTAAGAGGGGGCAGAACACTGAAGCTTTCTTT. Its translation is CSVKRGQNTEAFF.